This note documents a single T cell receptor beta chain sequence. As yet, its antigen is unknown. CDR3 length: 17 residues. CDR1 is SGHAT, CDR2 FQNNGV, per germline. V lost 4 bases, J lost 1 base, and 10 bases stayed unmatched. This entry comes from a study of cytomegalovirus exposure and HLA in healthy donors. Overall study: Of several hundred genotyped donors, more than 75% grouped in the Caucasian-associated ancestry cluster.

A multiplex PCR was run with 60 Vbeta primers and 13 Jbeta primers. The table came from immunoSEQ multiplex PCR; TCRdb's copy has only in-frame clones and leaves some out. The sample has under 150,000 clones, over 60% seen once; the top ten hold under 1.5%. The donors (healthy individuals) were bone marrow donors. Whole-study findings and limits: A later analysis found that most CMV-associated TCR beta chains appeared HLA-restricted. In vitro data verified a few CMV-associated chains as specific for CMV antigens.

The origin of this receptor is a male donor in good health and CMV-seropositive. The chain links TRBV11-2 to TRBJ2-1, with 7 nucleotides matching TRBD1. Sequenced material: PBMCs. This CDR3 reads CASSSGQVVFSYNEQFF. CDR3 coding DNA: TGTGCCAGCAGCTCTGGACAGGTTGTATTTTCCTACAATGAGCAGTTCTTC. Supplemented by reference TRBV11-2 and TRBJ2-1, the full variable domain reads EAGVAQSPRYKIIEKRQSVAFWCNPISGHATLYWYQQILGQGPKLLIQFQNNGVVDDSQLPKDRFSAERLKGVDSTLKIQPAKLEDSAVYLCASSSGQVVFSYNEQFFGPGTRLTVL.